This TCR beta chain derives from a study of T cell responses to AZD1222 COVID-19 vaccine. Study-level findings and limits: Repertoires were obtained solely post-peak T cell response.

On this clone: Antigen specificity is unknown.

The germline CDR1 and CDR2 sequences are MNHEY and SMNVEV (reference sequence). CDR3 length: 15 amino acids. Trimming took 6 bases from V and 2 from J, leaving 16 bases between them. Sequencing used immunoSEQ multiplex PCR; TCRdb keeps in-frame clones, though not all of them. The data show 90,000 to 120,000 clones, with about 88% seen just once and approximately 19% held by the top ten. Sequencing used peripheral blood, obtained on day 0 of AZD1222 vaccination. The sequence was obtained from an adult in good health. The chain couples TRBV27 to TRBJ1-2; unclear D gene. Here the CDR3 DNA reads TGTGCCAGCAGACTCTTCCCACTCGGGAACTATGGCTACACCTTC. Its translation is CASRLFPLGNYGYTF.